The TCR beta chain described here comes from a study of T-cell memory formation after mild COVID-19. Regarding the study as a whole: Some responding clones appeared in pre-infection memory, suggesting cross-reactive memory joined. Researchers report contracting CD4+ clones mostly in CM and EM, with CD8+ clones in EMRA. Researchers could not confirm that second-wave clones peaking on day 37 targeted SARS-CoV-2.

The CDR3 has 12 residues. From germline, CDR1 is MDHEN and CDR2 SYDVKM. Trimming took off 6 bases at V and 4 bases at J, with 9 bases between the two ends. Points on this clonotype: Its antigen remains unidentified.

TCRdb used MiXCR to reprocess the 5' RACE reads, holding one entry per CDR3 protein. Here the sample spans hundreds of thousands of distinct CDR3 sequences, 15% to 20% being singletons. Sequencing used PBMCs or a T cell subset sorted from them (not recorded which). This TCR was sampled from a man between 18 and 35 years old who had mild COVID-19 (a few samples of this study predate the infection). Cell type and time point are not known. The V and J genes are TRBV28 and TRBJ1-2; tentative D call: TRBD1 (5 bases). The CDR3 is CASRPGGYGYTF. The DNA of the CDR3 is TGTGCCAGCAGACCCGGGGGCTATGGCTACACCTTC.